This T cell receptor beta chain emerged from a study of shared clonotypes between healthy human individuals. The CDR3 loop spans 18 amino acids. A deep-level run was used for the assay. Unsorted PBMC DNA went through sequencing on ten immunoSEQ deep assay plates. As originally analysed: Junction-only sequences without quality scores were provided by ImmunoSEQ, so filtering was different. Produced via immunoSEQ multiplex PCR; TCRdb's table is partial and in-frame only. That table furnishes V, J and clone size, whereas the DNA furnished D and trimming. The table has about half a million clones, 70% to 80% seen once.

The chain has TRBV21-1 and TRBJ2-2; no check of the table's D call, TRBD2, against the DNA was made. TRBV21-1 corresponds to a pseudogene. Sequencing was carried out using PBMCs. This sequence was found in a woman aged 40 to 49 in good health. Some clones in this sample may be carry-over from other donors' samples. The CDR3 nucleotides are TGTGCCAGCAGCCTAAGAAAGCGGCCGGTTTCGTGGACCGGGGAGCTGTTTTTT. Its translation is CASSLRKRPVSWTGELFF.